This T cell receptor (beta chain) appears in the sequencing data of a study of blood T cell repertoires in COVID-19. Repertoires were generated with immunoSEQ multiplex PCR, while TCRdb's copy carries only in-frame clones and drops some. The table records 150,000 to 200,000 clones, around four fifths of them present only once. The source material was PBMCs or T cells enriched from blood (not recorded which). The TCR originated in a woman aged 60-75 years who had recovered from COVID-19.

CDR3 in DNA: TGTGCCAGCAGCCAAGCATGGGCGTACACGAACACCGGGGAGCTGTTTTTT. Protein product: CASSQAWAYTNTGELFF. This chain joins TRBV3-1 (or the pseudogene TRBV3-2) and TRBJ2-2; D unclear. The CDR3 extends over 17 amino acids. Trimming removed 1 base from V and 0 bases from J, with 12 bases in between. Per germline, CDR1 LGHDT and CDR2 YNNKEL (reference sequence).